The 27 T cell receptor beta chains in this list originate from one sample, sequenced in a study of OX40 agonist ivuxolimab in advanced cancers. Here immunoSEQ multiplex PCR was the method, and the copy in TCRdb shows in-frame clones only, minus some. The sample lists about 70,000 clones, approximately 85% occurring once. Specimen: CD4+ or CD8+ T cells sorted from blood, collected in a trial of the OX40 agonist ivuxolimab. Receptors originate from an adult with an advanced solid tumor such as melanoma, head and neck, liver or kidney cancer.

V is TRBV18 and J is TRBJ1-1; weak D call: TRBD1 (5 bases). Germline V gene sequence: CDR1 KGHSH, CDR2 LQKENI. The CDR3 is made up of 14 amino acids. V was pared by 6 bases and J by 2 bases, with 13 bases between. The CDR3, as DNA: TGTGCCAGCTCTGCCGCTCAGGGCAACACTGAAGCTTTCTTT. Translating gives CASSAAQGNTEAFF.

The J gene is TRBJ2-7, the V gene TRBV2, with D tentatively TRBD1 (6 bases). Per germline, CDR1 SNHLY and CDR2 FYNNEI. V lost 7 bases to trimming and J lost 5 bases, with 12 bases between them. The CDR3 contains 12 residues. The CDR3 spells CASTATGNEQYF. As DNA, the CDR3 is TGTGCCAGCACCGCGACAGGTAACGAGCAGTACTTC.

This clone was seen just once. J is TRBJ2-2 and V is TRBV2; the D gene is possibly TRBD2 (6 bases). V was cut by 7 bases and J by 7 bases, with 13 bases left in between. Germline lookup yields CDR1 SNHLY and CDR2 FYNNEI. CDR3 length: 13 amino acids. CDR3 DNA: TGTGCCAGCACCTCCCGGGGGAACGGGGAGCTGTTTTTT. Amino acids: CASTSRGNGELFF.

The chain recombines TRBV5-6 with TRBJ1-1; maybe TRBD1 (6 bases). Germline CDR1 SGHDT, CDR2 YYEEEE. Trimming removed 3 bases from V and 0 bases from J, with 15 bases in between. This CDR3 is 16 amino acids long. The CDR3, as DNA: TGTGCCAGCAGCTCCGGGGGGCCGGGGATGAACACTGAAGCTTTCTTT. Translating it yields CASSSGGPGMNTEAFF.

The rearrangement uses TRBV11-2 and TRBJ2-7, with 9 bases matching TRBD1. CDR1 SGHAT and CDR2 FQNNGV come from the germline V gene. The CDR3 has 13 amino acids. V shed 3 bases, J shed 5 bases, and the junction held 2 bases outside the gene matches. As DNA, the CDR3 is TGTGCCAGCAGCTTTACAGGGGGCGACGAGCAGTACTTC. Encoded protein: CASSFTGGDEQYF.

The chain is built from TRBV19 and TRBJ1-5, with D hard to call. The V and J ends lost 3 bases and 3 bases respectively, with 12 bases between them. CDR3 length equals 15 residues. The germline CDR1 and CDR2 sequences are LNHDA and SQIVND (reference sequence). Here the CDR3 DNA reads TGTGCCAGTAGTATGGTCAGGTCGGACAATCAGCCCCAGCATTTT. Translating it yields CASSMVRSDNQPQHF.

The V gene is TRBV28, the J gene TRBJ2-7; TRBD1 might be the D (7 bases). Germline V gene lookup returns CDR1 MDHEN and CDR2 SYDVKM. With 6 bases removed from V and 3 bases from J, the gap between germline ends came to 15 bases. The CDR3 loop spans 14 amino acids. The chain's CDR3 is CASSQGGTSYEQYF. The CDR3, as DNA: TGTGCCAGCAGCCAGGGGGGAACTAGCTACGAGCAGTACTTC.

This chain connects TRBV18 to TRBJ2-1; 7 bases line up with TRBD1. J lost 0 bases, V lost 5 bases, and 4 bases had no gene match. CDR3 length equals 15 residues. The V gene's germline CDR1 is KGHSH and CDR2 LQKENI. CDR3 protein: CASSDRASSYNEQFF. The CDR3 DNA reads TGTGCCAGCTCAGACAGGGCGAGCTCCTACAATGAGCAGTTCTTC.

The rearrangement links TRBV15 to TRBJ2-1; no firm D call. With 0 bases removed from V and 9 bases from J, the gap between germline ends came to 12 bases. Germline V gene data show CDR1 as LNHNV and CDR2 as YYDKDF (reference sequence). CDR3 length: 14 amino acids. This chain's CDR3 is CATSRDHSNTEQFF. The CDR3 DNA is TGTGCCACCAGCAGAGATCACTCTAACACTGAGCAGTTCTTC. The full variable domain, with the rest looked up from reference TRBV15 and TRBJ2-1, is DAMVIQNPRYQVTQFGKPVTLSCSQTLNHNVMYWYQQKSSQAPKLLFHYYDKDFNNEADTPDNFQSRRPNTSFCFLDIRSPGLGDTAMYLCATSRDHSNTEQFFGPGTRLTVL.

The V gene is TRBV28, the J gene TRBJ1-2; D unclear. Per the germline V gene, CDR1 is MDHEN and CDR2 is SYDVKM. V lost 2 bases to trimming and J lost 1 base, with 14 bases between them. This CDR3 contains 16 residues. CDR3 protein: CASSLVSAGNNYGYTF. The DNA of the CDR3 is TGTGCCAGCAGTTTAGTCTCGGCAGGAAATAACTATGGCTACACCTTC.

The chain recombines TRBV27 with TRBJ2-7, with 11 bases identical to TRBD2. Looked up from germline, CDR1 is MNHEY and CDR2 is SMNVEV (reference sequence). The V gene end was trimmed by 6 bases and the J gene end by 3 bases; junction bases not matched to a gene: 7. CDR3 length equals 15 residues. The CDR3 here is CASRPGLAGGYEQYF. Here the CDR3 DNA reads TGTGCCAGCAGACCTGGACTAGCGGGTGGCTACGAGCAGTACTTC.

The chain combines TRBV29-1 with TRBJ2-5, with D hard to call. Deletions cut 4 bases from V and 1 base from J, with 7 bases between. From germline, CDR1 is SQVTM and CDR2 ANQGSEA. This CDR3 contains 12 residues. The CDR3 region has the DNA TGCAGCGTTGGGTATCCCCAAGAGACCCAGTACTTC. It specifies CSVGYPQETQYF. Complete variable domain (other parts from reference TRBV29-1 and TRBJ2-5): SAVISQKPSRDICQRGTSLTIQCQVDSQVTMMFWYRQQPGQSLTLIATANQGSEATYESGFVIDKFPISRPNLTFSTLTVSNMSPEDSSIYLCSVGYPQETQYFGPGTRLLVL.

This rearrangement joins TRBV25-1 to TRBJ2-7, with 9 bases fitting TRBD1. CDR1 MGHDK and CDR2 SYGVNS come from the germline V gene. The CDR3 totals 12 residues. V lost 10 bases, J lost 5 bases, and 6 bases stayed unmatched. The CDR3 DNA reads as TGTGCCACCCCCCGGGACAGGGACGAGCAGTACTTC. It encodes CATPRDRDEQYF.

The V and J genes are TRBV28 and TRBJ2-3; 8 positions match TRBD2. J gave up 6 bases and V 6 bases, and 14 bases lay outside the gene matches. This CDR3 is 16 amino acids long. The germline gives CDR1 MDHEN, CDR2 SYDVKM. The CDR3 here is CASRTEAASGFDTQYF. In DNA form, the CDR3 reads TGTGCCAGCAGGACCGAGGCGGCTAGCGGGTTCGATACGCAGTATTTT.

The chain uses TRBV5-1 and TRBJ1-6, with 9 bases identical to TRBD1. Germline CDR1 and CDR2: SGHRS and YFSETQ. The CDR3 runs to 15 residues. With 1 base clipped from V and 9 bases from J, the junction kept 5 bases outside the gene matches. CDR3 amino acids: CASSLTGQGRSPLHF. As DNA, the CDR3 is TGCGCCAGCAGCTTGACGGGACAGGGCCGTTCACCCCTCCACTTT.

The V gene is TRBV27, the J gene TRBJ1-1; 10 positions match TRBD1. Unmatched junction bases numbered 7, after V lost 7 bases and J lost 5 bases. Germline CDR1 and CDR2: MNHEY and SMNVEV (reference sequence). The CDR3 sequence is 14 residues long. The CDR3 region has the DNA TGTGCCAGCATCTTGCGGACAGGGGGGACTGAAGCTTTCTTT. It codes for CASILRTGGTEAFF.

The rearrangement joins TRBV7-9 to TRBJ2-3; TRBD2 is a possible D gene (5 bases). Germline values: CDR1 SEHNR, CDR2 FQNEAQ (reference sequence). This CDR3 spans 16 amino acids. V gave up 4 bases and J gave up 2 bases, with 16 bases separating them. DNA of the CDR3: TGTGCCAGCAGCTGGTCACCCGGGGAGATCACAGATACGCAGTATTTT. Its translation is CASSWSPGEITDTQYF.

The chain has TRBV7-2 and TRBJ2-1; the match to TRBD2 covers 11 bases. With 6 bases clipped from V and 4 bases from J, the junction kept 8 bases outside the gene matches. Germline assignment: CDR1 SGHTA and CDR2 FQGNSA. The CDR3 is 16 amino acids. The DNA of the CDR3 is TGTGCCAGCAGTTACACCGGGACTAGCGGATACAATGAGCAGTTCTTC. It yields the protein CASSYTGTSGYNEQFF.

As concerns this clone: One junction end disagrees with the germline gene, perhaps due to a read error. This rearrangement joins TRBV5-6 to TRBJ2-7, with 9 nucleotides matching TRBD1. Germline V lookup: CDR1 SGHDT, CDR2 YYEEEE. This CDR3 spans 13 amino acids. The CDR3 is CASSFPGQGEVHF. The CDR3 nucleotides read TGTGCCAGCAGCTTCCCGGGACAGGGAGAGGTGCACTTC.

The rearrangement joins TRBV9 to TRBJ2-3; D not certain. Trimming pared 0 bases from V and 1 base from J, leaving 15 bases between. CDR1 and CDR2 (germline): SGDLS, YYNGEE. The CDR3 covers 17 residues. In DNA form, the CDR3 reads TGTGCCAGCAGCGTAGGTCCCCGGGTTGAGGGCACAGATACGCAGTATTTT. This codes for CASSVGPRVEGTDTQYF.

Details on this clone: Distinct nucleotide sequences in the sample also encode this CDR3. V and J are TRBV5-5 and TRBJ2-7; 8 bases agree with TRBD1. This CDR3 has 15 amino acids. After removal of 2 bases from V and 2 bases from J, the junction contained 6 bases not matched to a gene. Per germline, CDR1 SGHKS and CDR2 YYEKEE (reference sequence). CDR3 region: CASSFGQGAAYEQYF. The CDR3 nucleotides read TGTGCCAGCAGCTTTGGGCAGGGGGCTGCCTACGAGCAGTACTTC.

In its sample, this clone was seen once. The chain carries TRBV7-2 and TRBJ1-3, with 9 bases lining up with TRBD1. Germline V lookup: CDR1 SGHTA, CDR2 FQGNSA. Germline trimming cut 4 bases from V and 2 bases from J; bases unmatched to any gene: 3. The CDR3 is 15 amino acids. The CDR3 nucleotides read TGTGCCAGCAGCTCACGGACAGGGGCTGGAAACACCATATATTTT. As protein: CASSSRTGAGNTIYF.

This chain uses TRBV5-1 with TRBJ1-5; D possibly corresponds to TRBD1 (5 bases). CDR1 is SGHRS and CDR2 is YFSETQ in the germline V gene. The CDR3 is made up of 15 amino acids. Trimming left V 3 bases short and J 7 bases short, with 17 bases between. The CDR3 loop reads CASSSTGEGWQPQHF. The CDR3 coding sequence is TGCGCCAGCAGCTCGACGGGGGAGGGGTGGCAGCCCCAGCATTTT. The full variable domain, rest sourced from reference TRBV5-1 and TRBJ1-5, is KAGVTQTPRYLIKTRGQQVTLSCSPISGHRSVSWYQQTPGQGLQFLFEYFSETQRNKGNFPGRFSGRQFSNSRSEMNVSTLELGDSALYLCASSSTGEGWQPQHFGDGTRLSIL.

The chain uses TRBV6-5 and TRBJ1-4; TRBD1 matches at 9 bases. The trim removed 6 bases at V and 8 bases at J, leaving 10 bases unmatched. Germline lookup yields CDR1 MNHEY and CDR2 SVGAGI. This CDR3 is built from 15 residues. CDR3 nucleotide sequence: TGTGCCAGCAGGAACCCGGGACAGGGAGGCGAAAAACTGTTTTTT. Its protein is CASRNPGQGGEKLFF.

V and J are TRBV14 and TRBJ2-3; D unresolved. Germline CDR1 is SGHDN and CDR2 is FVKESK. V lost 3 bases, J lost 4 bases, and 5 bases lay in between. This CDR3 contains 12 residues. CDR3: CASSQSADTQYF. The DNA for the CDR3 is TGTGCCAGCAGCCAGTCTGCAGATACGCAGTATTTT.

A note on this clone: At the DNA level, this CDR3 is encoded by other sequences in the same sample as well. The chain has TRBV7-2 and TRBJ2-3; D remains unclear. V gave up 3 bases and J gave up 4 bases, with 5 bases separating them. This CDR3 is 12 amino acids long. Germline V gene lookup returns CDR1 SGHTA and CDR2 FQGNSA. This chain's CDR3 is CASSLYADTQYF. As DNA, the CDR3 is TGTGCCAGCAGCTTGTATGCAGATACGCAGTATTTT.

This sequence joins TRBV7-2 and TRBJ1-5, with D tentatively TRBD1 (5 bases). V lost 8 bases and J 2 bases, leaving 10 bases between the germline ends. Germline V gives CDR1 SGHTA, CDR2 FQGNSA. This CDR3 is built from 13 residues. The CDR3 sequence is CASGEGGNQPQHF. As DNA, the CDR3 is TGTGCCAGCGGGGAAGGGGGCAATCAGCCCCAGCATTTT.